Below, 22 T cell receptor beta chains from the same sample are listed, as sequenced in a study of identical twins' blood T cells. TCRdb reprocessed the 5' RACE reads with MiXCR, giving one entry per CDR3 protein. The sample has 350,000 to 450,000 distinct CDR3 sequences, more than 25% seen once. The sequencing input was PBMCs. The receptor set was obtained from a woman between 18 and 55 years old in good health.

The genes are TRBV3-1 and TRBJ2-1; TRBD2 aligns across 11 bases. The germline V gene encodes CDR1 LGHDT and CDR2 YNNKEL (reference sequence). J gave up 8 bases and V 10 bases, and 10 bases lay outside the gene matches. The CDR3 covers 14 residues. The CDR3 sequence: CATTSGGYPDEQFF. DNA for the CDR3: TGTGCCACAACTAGCGGGGGTTACCCCGATGAGCAGTTCTTC.

The rearrangement joins TRBV29-1 to TRBJ2-5; D unresolved. Germline CDR1 is SQVTM and CDR2 is ANQGSEA. CDR3 length: 12 amino acids. The V end was cut by 4 bases, the J end by 2 bases, with 8 bases between. The CDR3 here is CSVVKTQETQYF. The CDR3 nucleotides read TGCAGCGTTGTTAAGACTCAAGAGACCCAGTACTTC.

V gene TRBV7-9 combines with J gene TRBJ1-1; D is uncertain. The germline V and J ends were trimmed by 6 bases and 3 bases, with 11 bases remaining between them. CDR3 size: 13 residues. Germline loops: CDR1 SEHNR, CDR2 FQNEAQ (reference sequence). CDR3 residues: CASSYSEYTEAFF. The CDR3 bases are TGTGCCAGCAGTTATAGTGAGTACACTGAAGCTTTCTTT.

This clonotype appeared a few times. This chain uses TRBV19 with TRBJ1-1; D is ambiguous. With 8 bases removed from V and 1 base from J, the gap between germline ends came to 26 bases. CDR3 size: 18 residues. The V gene's germline CDR1 is LNHDA and CDR2 SQIVND (reference sequence). DNA of the CDR3: TGTGCCAGTTTAGCCTCCCCCACAATCGGGCAGGAGAACACTGAAGCTTTCTTT. Its protein product is CASLASPTIGQENTEAFF.

This chain's CDR3 is CSARGQAGVSGELFF. Written as DNA, the CDR3 is TGCAGTGCTAGAGGACAGGCAGGAGTAAGCGGGGAGCTGTTTTTT. V and J are TRBV20-1 and TRBJ2-2; possible D gene TRBD1, 6 bases. The CDR3 is made up of 15 amino acids. Germline V gives CDR1 DFQATT, CDR2 SNEGSKA (reference sequence). Trimming shortened V by 1 base and J by 7 bases, and 16 bases separated the two germline ends.

This clonotype has only a few counts. The chain carries TRBV6-2 or TRBV6-3 and TRBJ1-2; 7 bases map to TRBD1. The germline gives CDR1 MNHEY, CDR2 SVGEGT. The CDR3 consists of 13 residues. With 5 bases clipped from V and 5 bases from J, the junction kept 5 bases outside the gene matches. In DNA form, the CDR3 reads TGTGCCAGCAGTGCACAGGGGATATATGGCTACACCTTC. It yields the protein CASSAQGIYGYTF.

J is TRBJ2-2 and V is TRBV11-2; no clear D. The germline V and J ends were trimmed by 4 bases and 5 bases, with 11 bases remaining between them. CDR3 size: 14 residues. Looked up from germline, CDR1 is SGHAT and CDR2 is FQNNGV. CDR3 in DNA: TGTGCCAGCAGCTCCCATTTAGGTACCGGGGAGCTGTTTTTT. Its protein is CASSSHLGTGELFF.

V and J are TRBV6-2 or TRBV6-3 and TRBJ2-2; tentatively, D is TRBD2 (6 bases). The CDR3 has 15 amino acids. The V gene's germline CDR1 is MNHEY and CDR2 SVGEGT. Trimming removed 5 bases from V and 4 bases from J, with 14 bases in between. The CDR3: CASSTPGVSTGELFF. The CDR3 region has the DNA TGTGCCAGCAGTACCCCGGGGGTCAGCACCGGGGAGCTGTTTTTT.

This clonotype has more than one count but fewer than ten. The rearrangement links TRBV20-1 to TRBJ2-7; 7 positions agree with TRBD1. The CDR3 consists of 14 residues. Germline values: CDR1 DFQATT, CDR2 SNEGSKA (reference sequence). V gave up 5 bases and J gave up 5 bases; unmatched junction bases: 12. CDR3 in DNA: TGCAGTGCTGCCACAGGGGTACGATCGGACGAGCAGTACTTC. Its translation: CSAATGVRSDEQYF.

This clonotype was observed a handful of times. The V call is TRBV18, the J call TRBJ2-4; D may be TRBD1 (5 bases). Germline CDR1 and CDR2: KGHSH and LQKENI. This CDR3 comprises 13 residues. Trimming removed 5 bases from V and 6 bases from J, with 11 bases in between. CDR3 nucleotide sequence: TGTGCCAGCTCAGAAGACAGAAGAAACATTCAGTACTTC. Encoded protein: CASSEDRRNIQYF.

A single count supports this clonotype. Just one base apart from a much larger clone, this may be a read error. The rearrangement links TRBV20-1 to TRBJ1-1, with D possibly TRBD1 on 6 matching bases. CDR1 and CDR2 (germline): DFQATT, SNEGSKA (reference sequence). V lost 4 bases and J 1 base, leaving 16 bases between the germline ends. The CDR3 totals 15 residues. CDR3 amino acids: CSAIDYGRGNTEAFF. For the CDR3, the DNA is TGCAGTGCTATAGATTACGGCAGGGGGAACACTGAAGCTTTCTTT.

This clonotype was seen many times. This chain uses TRBV29-1 with TRBJ1-1; D gene unclear. The V and J ends lost 7 bases and 0 bases respectively, with 15 bases between them. The CDR3 consists of 14 residues. The germline gives CDR1 SQVTM, CDR2 ANQGSEA. CDR3 protein: CSARGSLLNTEAFF. The DNA for the CDR3 is TGCAGCGCCCGAGGGTCCTTATTGAACACTGAAGCTTTCTTT.

This clonotype was counted between two and nine times. The rearrangement links TRBV20-1 to TRBJ1-5; D remains ambiguous. The CDR3 consists of 13 residues. Per the germline V gene, CDR1 is DFQATT and CDR2 is SNEGSKA (reference sequence). V was cut by 3 bases and J by 3 bases, with 9 bases left in between. CDR3 coding DNA: TGCAGTGCTAGGGGTAGCAACAATCAGCCCCAGCATTTT. This translates into CSARGSNNQPQHF.

This clonotype was recorded many times. This chain connects TRBV29-1 to TRBJ2-3, with D perhaps matching TRBD2 (6 bases). Per germline, CDR1 SQVTM and CDR2 ANQGSEA. CDR3 length: 12 amino acids. V was trimmed by 4 bases and J by 3 bases, leaving 8 bases between them. The CDR3 loop is CSVAGGTDTQYF. DNA of the CDR3: TGCAGCGTTGCCGGGGGAACAGATACGCAGTATTTT.

The chain links TRBV15 to TRBJ1-2, with TRBD1 as a possible D gene (6 bases). Germline V gene sequence: CDR1 LNHNV, CDR2 YYDKDF (reference sequence). The CDR3 has 13 amino acids. Trimming pared 2 bases from V and 13 bases from J, leaving 17 bases between. CDR3 amino acids: CATSRSESGAFTF. DNA of the CDR3: TGTGCCACCAGCAGATCGGAGTCGGGGGCCTTCACCTTC.

The chain is built from TRBV3-1 and TRBJ1-2; D remains ambiguous. This CDR3 comprises 15 residues. Trimming removed 2 bases from V and 7 bases from J, with 17 bases in between. Germline CDR1 is LGHDT and CDR2 is YNNKEL (reference sequence). CDR3 sequence: CASSQPLRNALGYTF. The DNA for the CDR3 is TGTGCCAGCAGCCAACCCCTTAGGAACGCCCTTGGCTACACCTTC.

The V call is TRBV11-3, the J call TRBJ1-6, with D maybe TRBD1 (5 bases). Trimming removed 2 bases from V and 7 bases from J, with 12 bases in between. In germline, CDR1 is SGHNT, CDR2 YENEEA. The CDR3 spans 15 residues. CDR3 sequence reads: CASSLRSTGNSPLHF. CDR3 DNA: TGTGCCAGCAGCTTAAGAAGCACAGGAAATTCACCCCTCCACTTT.

This clonotype was seen a handful of times. The chain couples TRBV7-2 to TRBJ1-5, with a weak D call TRBD1 (5 bases). The germline CDR1 and CDR2 sequences are SGHTA and FQGNSA. V dropped 5 bases and J dropped 6 bases, with 17 bases sitting between them. The CDR3 runs 15 residues. The CDR3 is CASSPQSGRRQPQHF. The CDR3 DNA sequence: TGTGCCAGCAGCCCACAGTCGGGGCGACGTCAGCCCCAGCATTTT.

The chain links TRBV5-1 to TRBJ1-2, with D perhaps TRBD1 (5 bases). Germline V lookup: CDR1 SGHRS, CDR2 YFSETQ. V gave up 1 base and J gave up 7 bases, with 14 bases separating them. The CDR3 covers 14 residues. The CDR3: CASSLKGNWGGYTF. CDR3 in DNA: TGCGCCAGCAGCTTGAAGGGGAATTGGGGTGGCTACACCTTC.

The genes are TRBV20-1 and TRBJ2-3; perhaps TRBD2 as D (6 bases). The V end was cut by 0 bases, the J end by 0 bases, with 19 bases between. The CDR3 extends over 18 amino acids. Germline loops: CDR1 DFQATT, CDR2 SNEGSKA (reference sequence). The CDR3 loop is CSARDLTSRGRSTDTQYF. The CDR3 DNA sequence: TGCAGTGCTAGAGATTTAACATCGCGGGGCAGGAGCACAGATACGCAGTATTTT.

V is TRBV11-2 and J is TRBJ2-1; possibly TRBD2 for D (6 bases). V was trimmed by 7 bases and J by 9 bases, leaving 19 bases between them. The CDR3 totals 14 residues. Germline CDR1 and CDR2: SGHAT and FQNNGV. The CDR3, as DNA: TGTGCCAGCACCGTGGCGGGGAATGCTTTTGAGCAGTTCTTC. This sequence encodes CASTVAGNAFEQFF.

This clonotype was seen a few times. The V gene is TRBV20-1, the J gene TRBJ1-1, with a tentative D call TRBD1 (5 bases). The V and J ends lost 3 bases and 0 bases respectively, with 14 bases between them. The germline CDR1 and CDR2 sequences are DFQATT and SNEGSKA (reference sequence). The CDR3 totals 15 residues. In DNA, the CDR3 is TGCAGTGCTAGTACCGGGGGGTCAATGAACACTGAAGCTTTCTTT. The encoded protein is CSASTGGSMNTEAFF.